Below are 5 T cell receptor beta chains sequenced from a single sample in a study of T cells in Graves' hyperthyroidism and ophthalmopathy. RNA transcripts yielded amplified TCR beta CDR3 regions. Primed by the HTBI set, a first-round RT-PCR was run on the TCR CDR3. TCRdb re-derived calls from the multiplex PCR reads in MiXCR, one entry per CDR3 protein. Of about 560,000 distinct CDR3 sequences listed, roughly 17% are singletons. Sequencing was done on a sample of blood. The source is a young woman with Graves' hyperthyroidism.

This clonotype was found many times. Written as DNA, the CDR3 is TGTGCCAGCAAGCGGGGCATATACAATGAGCAGTTCTTC. Its protein product is CASKRGIYNEQFF. V and J are TRBV11-2 and TRBJ2-1; TRBD2 matches at 7 bases. The germline CDR1 and CDR2 sequences are SGHAT and FQNNGV. The CDR3 has 13 residues. The V gene end was trimmed by 7 bases and the J gene end by 4 bases; junction bases not matched to a gene: 4.

The CDR3 loop is CASSPSADRGPYGYTF. CDR3 DNA sequence: TGTGCCAGCAGCCCCAGCGCGGACAGGGGTCCCTATGGCTACACCTTC. V usage is TRBV7-2 and J usage is TRBJ1-2, with 9 bases lining up with TRBD1. The CDR3 sequence is 16 residues long. The germline V gene encodes CDR1 SGHTA and CDR2 FQGNSA. The V gene end was trimmed by 5 bases and the J gene end by 4 bases; junction bases not matched to a gene: 11. The variable domain in full, with the rest retrieved from reference TRBV7-2 and TRBJ1-2, is GAGVSQSPSNKVTEKGKDVELRCDPISGHTALYWYRQSLGQGLEFLIYFQGNSAPDKSGLPSDRFSAERTGGSVSTLTIQRTQQEDSAVYLCASSPSADRGPYGYTFGSGTRLTVV.

This chain joins TRBV4-1 and TRBJ1-2; no firm D call. CDR1 is MGHRA and CDR2 is YSYEKL in the germline V gene. This CDR3 region has 13 residues. Trimming left V 1 base short and J 6 bases short, with 9 bases between. The CDR3 DNA reads as TGCGCCAGCAGCCAAGTTGCCCAAGATGGCTACACCTTC. This sequence encodes CASSQVAQDGYTF.

This clonotype has at least ten counts. V usage is TRBV7-6 and J usage is TRBJ1-1; D might be TRBD1 (6 bases). The germline CDR1 and CDR2 sequences are SGHVS and FNYEAQ. V lost 5 bases, J lost 4 bases, and 11 bases lay in between. The CDR3 sequence is 13 residues long. The CDR3 coding sequence is TGTGCCAGCAGCGGTTCAGGGGCCACTGAAGCTTTCTTT. Translating gives CASSGSGATEAFF.

The rearrangement uses TRBV20-1 and TRBJ1-2, with 7 bases that match TRBD1. Germline CDR1 DFQATT, CDR2 SNEGSKA (reference sequence). The CDR3 has 14 residues. The V and J ends lost 5 bases and 4 bases, in that order; junction bases with no gene match: 10. CDR3 sequence reads: CSAQKGTAGYGYTF. CDR3 DNA sequence: TGCAGTGCTCAAAAGGGGACAGCTGGCTATGGCTACACCTTC.